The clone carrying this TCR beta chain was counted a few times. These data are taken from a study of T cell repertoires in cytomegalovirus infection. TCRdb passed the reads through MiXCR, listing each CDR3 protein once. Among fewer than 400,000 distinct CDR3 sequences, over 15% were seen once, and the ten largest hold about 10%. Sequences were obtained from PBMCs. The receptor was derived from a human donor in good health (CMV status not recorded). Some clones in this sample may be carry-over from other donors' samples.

This CDR3 is CASSLGRPNTGELFF. The CDR3 DNA reads as TGTGCCAGCAGCTTAGGTCGCCCGAACACCGGGGAGCTGTTTTTT. The chain links TRBV7-6 to TRBJ2-2; D ambiguous. V was pared by 1 base and J by 0 bases, with 6 bases between. The CDR3 contains 15 residues. Germline V gene data show CDR1 as SGHVS and CDR2 as FNYEAQ.